Below are 31 T cell receptor beta chains sequenced from a single sample in a study of shared T cell receptors in the human thymus. Some clones are missing from TCRdb's copy, which holds only in-frame ones; the method was immunoSEQ multiplex PCR. The sample has hundreds of thousands of clones; about 89% are singletons. These data were also reused for a study on human thymus T cells.

Sequencing was done on a sample of thymocytes. The origin of the receptors is a boy younger than two with a congenital heart defect.

This clone was recorded a few times. The chain couples TRBV6-1 to TRBJ1-3, with TRBD1 matching 8 bases. CDR1 MNHNS and CDR2 SASEGT come from the germline V gene. This CDR3 is 15 amino acids long. Trimming at V came to 0 bases and at J to 2 bases, leaving 0 bases not matched to a gene. The CDR3 sequence is CASSEAGQAGNTIYF. The CDR3, as DNA: TGTGCCAGCAGTGAAGCGGGACAGGCTGGAAACACCATATATTTT.

The DNA for the CDR3 is TGTGCCAGCAGCTCCTGGCAGGGGGGTACAGATACGCAGTATTTT. Amino acids: CASSSWQGGTDTQYF. V gene TRBV5-6 combines with J gene TRBJ2-3; D is possibly TRBD1 (7 bases). The CDR3 spans 15 residues. The germline CDR1 and CDR2 sequences are SGHDT and YYEEEE. V was trimmed by 3 bases and J by 3 bases, leaving 14 bases between them.

This rearrangement joins TRBV15 to TRBJ2-1; tentatively, D is TRBD2 (5 bases). CDR3 length: 16 amino acids. Trimming removed 1 base from V and 1 base from J, with 11 bases in between. Looked up from germline, CDR1 is LNHNV and CDR2 is YYDKDF (reference sequence). The DNA of the CDR3 is TGTGCCACCAGCAGAGCGGAAGGACTGTCCTACAATGAGCAGTTCTTC. It yields the protein CATSRAEGLSYNEQFF. Filled out from reference TRBV15 and TRBJ2-1, the complete variable domain reads DAMVIQNPRYQVTQFGKPVTLSCSQTLNHNVMYWYQQKSSQAPKLLFHYYDKDFNNEADTPDNFQSRRPNTSFCFLDIRSPGLGDTAMYLCATSRAEGLSYNEQFFGPGTRLTVL.

This sequence joins TRBV6-1 and TRBJ2-2; no clear D gene. V shed 3 bases and J shed 1 base, with 3 bases lying between them. The CDR3 runs to 13 residues. Germline CDR1 MNHNS, CDR2 SASEGT. The CDR3 DNA reads as TGTGCCAGCAGTGACAGGAACACCGGGGAGCTGTTTTTT. This encodes CASSDRNTGELFF.

This rearrangement joins TRBV28 to TRBJ2-3, with D perhaps matching TRBD2 (5 bases). This CDR3 spans 14 amino acids. CDR1 and CDR2 (germline): MDHEN, SYDVKM. V was shortened by 6 bases and J by 5 bases, with 15 bases between the two germline ends. CDR3 in DNA: TGTGCCAGCAGCCGCACCCTACTAGGAGATACGCAGTATTTT. It codes for CASSRTLLGDTQYF.

V usage is TRBV19 and J usage is TRBJ1-5; TRBD1 aligns across 8 bases. CDR1 and CDR2 (germline): LNHDA, SQIVND (reference sequence). The CDR3 runs 15 residues. With 0 bases clipped from V and 5 bases from J, the junction kept 3 bases outside the gene matches. The CDR3 loop reads CASSIDRQGHQPQHF. The CDR3 DNA is TGTGCCAGTAGTATAGACAGACAGGGGCATCAGCCCCAGCATTTT.

The genes are TRBV27 and TRBJ2-2, with a tentative D call TRBD1 (5 bases). This CDR3 region has 18 residues. The V end was cut by 2 bases, the J end by 3 bases, with 19 bases between. Germline V gene data show CDR1 as MNHEY and CDR2 as SMNVEV (reference sequence). CDR3 amino acids: CASSLRWTYFPDTGELFF. CDR3 nucleotides: TGTGCCAGCAGTTTAAGATGGACATACTTCCCAGACACCGGGGAGCTGTTTTTT.

V and J are TRBV7-3 and TRBJ2-3, with 8 nucleotides matching TRBD1. Per germline, CDR1 SGHTA and CDR2 FQGTGA. The J segment lost 3 bases and the V segment lost 4 bases, leaving 6 bases of the junction unmatched. CDR3 size: 15 residues. DNA of the CDR3: TGTGCCAGCAGCTCGTACAGGGGGAGGACAGATACGCAGTATTTT. Residues: CASSSYRGRTDTQYF.

The chain links TRBV7-7 to TRBJ2-1; TRBD2 matches 10 bases. The CDR3 consists of 16 residues. Germline CDR1 and CDR2: SSHAT and FNYEAQ (reference sequence). J lost 5 bases, V lost 5 bases, and 9 bases had no gene match. The CDR3 sequence is CASSLKAGGYNNEQFF. CDR3 DNA sequence: TGTGCCAGCAGCCTAAAAGCGGGAGGGTACAACAATGAGCAGTTCTTC.

The J gene is TRBJ2-5, the V gene TRBV4-3; 7 nucleotides align to TRBD2. CDR3 length: 17 residues. The junction had 15 bases not matched to a gene; V was cut back by 5 bases and J by 3 bases. Germline values: CDR1 LGHNA, CDR2 YSLEER. CDR3 residues: CASSSRVLASGKETQYF. The CDR3 nucleotides read TGCGCCAGCAGCTCCCGCGTCTTGGCTAGCGGTAAAGAGACCCAGTACTTC.

The chain employs TRBV4-3 and TRBJ2-3; 9 bases fit TRBD2. From germline, CDR1 is LGHNA and CDR2 YSLEER. Trimming at V came to 4 bases and at J to 3 bases, leaving 17 bases not matched to a gene. The CDR3 has 19 residues. CDR3 sequence (DNA): TGCGCCAGCAGCCCTCTAGCGGGATACTCGGGGGTTGTAACAGATACGCAGTATTTT. Protein: CASSPLAGYSGVVTDTQYF.

The V and J genes are TRBV7-2 and TRBJ1-1, with D possibly TRBD1 on 6 matching bases. CDR3 length: 14 residues. V lost 5 bases and J 3 bases, leaving 13 bases between the germline ends. Looked up from germline, CDR1 is SGHTA and CDR2 is FQGNSA. The CDR3 spells CASSKQGLDTEAFF. DNA for the CDR3: TGTGCCAGCAGCAAGCAGGGGTTGGACACTGAAGCTTTCTTT.

V gene TRBV11-2 combines with J gene TRBJ1-2, with D unresolved. V was trimmed by 4 bases and J by 7 bases, leaving 16 bases between them. The germline V gene encodes CDR1 SGHAT and CDR2 FQNNGV. The CDR3 sequence is 14 residues long. CDR3 sequence: CASSSRQTKGGYTF. Written as DNA, the CDR3 is TGTGCCAGCAGCTCTCGACAAACCAAAGGTGGCTACACCTTC.

This clone has a handful of counts. The chain is built from TRBV7-3 and TRBJ2-2, with 9 bases that match TRBD1. This CDR3 comprises 16 residues. V trimming: 3 bases; J trimming: 3 bases; junction bases outside the gene matches: 5. CDR1 is SGHTA and CDR2 is FQGTGA in the germline V gene. For the CDR3, the DNA is TGTGCCAGCAGCTTTGCTGGGGACAGGGACACCGGGGAGCTGTTTTTT. Protein product: CASSFAGDRDTGELFF.

The table lists this clone with a few counts. V gene TRBV7-9 combines with J gene TRBJ2-3; 7 bases match TRBD1. The V and J ends lost 1 base and 5 bases, in that order; junction bases with no gene match: 9. The germline gives CDR1 SEHNR, CDR2 FQNEAQ (reference sequence). CDR3 length: 16 residues. CDR3 loop: CASSLGSGTEGDTQYF. CDR3 in DNA: TGTGCCAGCAGCTTAGGGTCGGGGACAGAGGGAGATACGCAGTATTTT.

V usage is TRBV21-1 and J usage is TRBJ1-4. TRBV21-1 is deemed a pseudogene. The CDR3 totals 14 residues. CDR3 nucleotide sequence: TGTGCCAGCAGAGCCCCCCGAGGTAGTGAAAAACTGTTTTTT. Translating it yields CASRAPRGSEKLFF.

This chain joins TRBV5-6 and TRBJ1-6; 11 bases agree with TRBD1. Per germline, CDR1 SGHDT and CDR2 YYEEEE. This CDR3 comprises 19 residues. V lost 0 bases, J lost 7 bases, and 12 bases stayed unmatched. The DNA for the CDR3 is TGTGCCAGCAGCTTGGAAGGACAGGGGGCCGAGAGTGGGAATTCACCCCTCCACTTT. It encodes CASSLEGQGAESGNSPLHF.

The J gene is TRBJ2-5, the V gene TRBV4-3; 10 bases align to TRBD1. The germline V gene encodes CDR1 LGHNA and CDR2 YSLEER. The CDR3 consists of 18 residues. Trimming took 0 bases from V and 2 from J; bases not matched to a gene: 9. The CDR3 loop is CASSQEVRQGAGQETQYF. In nucleotides, the CDR3 is TGCGCCAGCAGCCAAGAGGTCCGACAGGGGGCAGGTCAAGAGACCCAGTACTTC.

The rearrangement links TRBV25-1 to TRBJ2-1, with 8 bases that match TRBD2. J lost 7 bases, V lost 9 bases, and 8 bases had no gene match. The CDR3 contains 13 residues. CDR1 and CDR2 from the germline V gene are MGHDK and SYGVNS. The CDR3 loop is CARRLANENEQFF. CDR3 DNA sequence: TGTGCCAGGCGACTAGCGAATGAGAATGAGCAGTTCTTC.

The genes are TRBV5-4 and TRBJ2-7, with 8 nucleotides matching TRBD1. V gave up 2 bases and J gave up 2 bases; unmatched junction bases: 9. The CDR3 has 16 amino acids. The germline V gene has CDR1 SGHNT and CDR2 YYREEE (reference sequence). CDR3 DNA: TGTGCCAGCAGCTTCGGGACAGGCGTTACTACCTACGAGCAGTACTTC. Translated: CASSFGTGVTTYEQYF.

The gene calls are TRBV6-5 and TRBJ2-7, with a tentative D call TRBD1 (6 bases). CDR1 MNHEY and CDR2 SVGAGI come from the germline V gene. This CDR3 spans 13 amino acids. V was cut by 5 bases and J by 3 bases, with 11 bases left in between. CDR3 in DNA: TGTGCCAGCAGTCACAACAGGGTCTACGAGCAGTACTTC. Translated: CASSHNRVYEQYF.

This chain connects TRBV7-2 to TRBJ1-2; D possibly corresponds to TRBD1 (6 bases). The V and J ends lost 2 bases and 5 bases respectively, with 12 bases between them. This CDR3 has 14 residues. Germline V CDR1 and CDR2: SGHTA, FQGNSA. CDR3 protein: CASSLRGTHYGYTF. The CDR3 DNA is TGTGCCAGCAGCTTAAGGGGGACACATTATGGCTACACCTTC.

The chain has TRBV28 and TRBJ1-5, with a possible D match to TRBD1 (6 bases). The CDR3 totals 17 residues. Deletions cut 6 bases from V and 4 bases from J, with 22 bases between. Germline V lookup: CDR1 MDHEN, CDR2 SYDVKM. The CDR3 sequence: CASSIRPGVKPNQPQHF. The CDR3 bases are TGTGCCAGCAGCATAAGACCAGGGGTAAAACCAAATCAGCCCCAGCATTTT.

The chain recombines TRBV5-6 with TRBJ2-3, with D possibly matching TRBD2 (7 bases). There are 15 residues in the CDR3. The V gene's germline CDR1 is SGHDT and CDR2 YYEEEE. Trimming shortened V by 0 bases and J by 6 bases, and 14 bases separated the two germline ends. The CDR3 sequence: CASSLEGGAPDTQYF. The CDR3 DNA reads TGTGCCAGCAGCTTGGAAGGGGGGGCCCCGGATACGCAGTATTTT.

V gene TRBV5-1 combines with J gene TRBJ2-1; 13 bases are a match to TRBD2. V dropped 4 bases and J dropped 4; count of bases not matched to a gene: 8. Per germline, CDR1 SGHRS and CDR2 YFSETQ. The CDR3 runs to 17 residues. The CDR3 nucleotides are TGCGCCAGCAGCCTAACTAGCGGGAGGGCCTATTACAATGAGCAGTTCTTC. Amino acids: CASSLTSGRAYYNEQFF.

This clone came up once. The rearrangement joins TRBV30 to TRBJ2-1; D is undetermined. Trimming took off 2 bases at V and 0 bases at J, with 8 bases between the two ends. The CDR3 totals 14 residues. Germline V lookup: CDR1 GTSNPN, CDR2 SVGIG (reference sequence). CDR3 protein: CAWSIRSSYNEQFF. CDR3 nucleotides: TGTGCCTGGAGTATAAGGAGCTCCTACAATGAGCAGTTCTTC.

As regards this clone: The same CDR3 is also encoded by other DNA sequences in this sample. The chain carries TRBV5-1 and TRBJ2-2; no clear D gene. V gave up 2 bases and J gave up 0 bases, with 5 bases separating them. This CDR3 contains 14 residues. The germline gives CDR1 SGHRS, CDR2 YFSETQ. This chain's CDR3 is CASSFSANTGELFF. CDR3 in DNA: TGCGCCAGCAGCTTCTCAGCGAACACCGGGGAGCTGTTTTTT.

The rearrangement uses TRBV28 and TRBJ2-7, with D tentatively TRBD2 (5 bases). The CDR3 has 15 amino acids. Germline CDR1 is MDHEN and CDR2 is SYDVKM. V was trimmed by 3 bases and J by 4 bases, leaving 16 bases between them. The chain's CDR3 is CASSFEGEIGYEQYF. The CDR3 coding sequence is TGTGCCAGCAGTTTTGAGGGAGAAATTGGGTACGAGCAGTACTTC.

This chain joins TRBV28 and TRBJ2-2, with TRBD1 matching 8 bases. V was clipped by 4 bases and J by 6 bases; unmatched bases: 7. The germline V gene encodes CDR1 MDHEN and CDR2 SYDVKM. The CDR3 consists of 15 residues. The CDR3 protein is CASSYTGGWAGELFF. CDR3 nucleotides: TGTGCCAGCAGTTACACAGGGGGATGGGCCGGGGAGCTGTTTTTT.

In DNA, the CDR3 is TGCGCCAGCAGCCAAGTCGCGGCGGGCAGGTTATACGAGCAGTACTTC. Translation: CASSQVAAGRLYEQYF. The J gene is TRBJ2-7, the V gene TRBV4-3; D might be TRBD2 (5 bases). CDR1 LGHNA and CDR2 YSLEER come from the germline V gene. Trimming cost V 1 base and J 4 bases, with 17 bases left between them. The CDR3 is 16 residues long.

This chain joins TRBV15 and TRBJ2-7; 8 nucleotides agree with TRBD1. The length of the CDR3 is 18 residues. Trimming took 1 base from V and 1 from J; bases not matched to a gene: 12. CDR1 and CDR2 (germline): LNHNV, YYDKDF (reference sequence). The CDR3 nucleotides are TGTGCCACCAGCAGAGGCACCAGGGGGCGGGTTGGTTCCTACGAGCAGTACTTC. Its translation is CATSRGTRGRVGSYEQYF.